The source of this T cell receptor (beta chain) is a study of T cells in Graves' hyperthyroidism and ophthalmopathy. The germline gives CDR1 SGHTA, CDR2 FQGNSA. The length of the CDR3 is 12 residues. The V gene end was trimmed by 4 bases and the J gene end by 9 bases; junction bases not matched to a gene: 1. This clonotype was counted ten times or more. Authors of the study amplified TCR beta CDR3 regions from RNA transcripts. An initial round of RT-PCR targeting the TCR CDR3 relied on the HTBI primer set. TCRdb processed the multiplex PCR reads anew with MiXCR; each CDR3 protein has one entry. The sample records 350,000 to 400,000 distinct CDR3 sequences, about 16% being singletons.

This TCR derives from a woman in her twenties or thirties with Graves' hyperthyroidism. Input material: blood. V is TRBV7-2 and J is TRBJ2-1; 9 bases are shared with TRBD2. CDR3 in DNA: TGTGCCAGCAGCTCTAGCGGGGTTGAGCAGTTCTTC. Translated: CASSSSGVEQFF.